This TCR beta chain was recorded in a study of blood T cell repertoires in COVID-19. The cohort comprised adults aged roughly 18 to 95 years residing in 24 US areas. Original methodology: The assay estimated nucleated cells by amplifying reference gene primers. Repertoires were generated with immunoSEQ multiplex PCR, while TCRdb's copy carries only in-frame clones and drops some. V and J calls and clone size follow that table, whereas D and trimming were derived from the DNA. The table records about 220,000 clones, 86% of them present only once. V lost 1 base, J lost 7 bases, and 10 bases lay in between. The CDR3 totals 13 residues. CDR1 SGHTA and CDR2 FQGTGA come from the germline V gene.

The source is a middle-aged woman with acute COVID-19. V is TRBV7-3 and J is TRBJ1-1, with D tentatively TRBD1 (5 bases). Sequenced input: PBMCs or T cells enriched from blood (not recorded which). CDR3 nucleotides: TGTGCCAGCAGCTTAAGGGCAGGGATTGAAGCTTTCTTT. Amino acids: CASSLRAGIEAFF.